Listed below are T cell receptor beta chains from one sample, sequenced in a study of blood T cell repertoires in COVID-19. Only in-frame clones appear in the TCRdb table, and some are missing; sequencing was by immunoSEQ multiplex PCR. Here the sample spans some 330,000 clones, under 90% being singletons. The sequenced material came from PBMCs or T cells enriched from blood (not recorded which). The receptors here all came from a man aged 25 to 40 who had recovered from COVID-19. CDR3s include the opening cysteine and the closing phenylalanine or tryptophan. D genes are given only for firm matches. Size tells how often a clone was seen (once, few, many) or the class of an expanded clone, and some rows leave it out.

TRBJ2-1 | NA | TRBD2 | TRBV28 | TGTGCCAGCAGTTTAGGGACTAGCGGAGCCTACAATGAGCAGTTCTTC | CASSLGTSGAYNEQFF
TRBJ2-5 | NA | TRBD2 | TRBV6-5 | TGTGCCAGCAGTTACGGTCTAGCGGGGGGTGGAGAGACCCAGTACTTC | CASSYGLAGGGETQYF
TRBJ1-5 | NA | NA | TRBV6-5 | TGTGCCACCAGGTTGAGTTTGGTTCAGCCCCAGCATTTT | CATRLSLVQPQHF
TRBJ1-4 | NA | TRBD1 | TRBV28 | TGTGCCAGCAGTACACGACAGGGGCTTAATGAAAAACTGTTTTTT | CASSTRQGLNEKLFF
TRBJ1-4 | NA | NA | TRBV5-4 | TGTGCCAGCAGCTTCGGGAGGTCAACTAATGAAAAACTGTTTTTT | CASSFGRSTNEKLFF
TRBJ1-5 | NA | NA | TRBV21-1 | TGTGCCAGCAGCCGGGAAGCGGGGCTCTATAGCAATCAGCCCCAGCATTTT | CASSREAGLYSNQPQHF
TRBJ1-1 | NA | NA | TRBV30 | TGTGCCTGGAGTGTACGGGTCTTTGAAGCTTTCTTT | CAWSVRVFEAFF
TRBJ2-3 | NA | NA | TRBV19 | TGTGCCAGTAGTACCCGGGACTTGAACACAGATACGCAGTATTTT | CASSTRDLNTDTQYF
TRBJ1-3 | NA | TRBD1 | TRBV16 | TGTGCCAGCAGCGAGGGACAGGGGATTAACGGAAACACCATATATTTT | CASSEGQGINGNTIYF
TRBJ2-2 | NA | NA | TRBV7-2 | TGTGCCAGCAGCTTGGCGCGGTACACCGGGGAGCTGTTTTTT | CASSLARYTGELFF
TRBJ2-7 | NA | NA | TRBV21-1 | TGTGCCAGCAGCAAAGGGTCGCGGGAGGGCTCCTACGAGCAGTACTTC | CASSKGSREGSYEQYF
TRBJ2-2 | NA | NA | TRBV5-4 | TGTGCCAGCAGCTTGAGGAGGGAGGTGGAGCTGTTTTTT | CASSLRREVELFF
TRBJ2-1 | once | NA | TRBV3-1/TRBV3-2 | TGTGCCAGCAGCCACGTTCCTATCGCAGGGGAGAATGAGCAGTTCTTC | CASSHVPIAGENEQFF
TRBJ1-5 | NA | TRBD1 | TRBV2 | TGTGCCAGCTCCCAGGGACAGGGCCCTAATCAGCCCCAGCATTTT | CASSQGQGPNQPQHF
TRBJ2-7 | NA | TRBD2 | TRBV4-2 | TGTGCCAGCAGCCAAGAGAGGACTAGTTACGAGCAGTACTTC | CASSQERTSYEQYF
TRBJ1-2 | NA | NA | TRBV30 | TGTGCCTGGAGTCAGGGGTTCTTTAGCTACACCTTC | CAWSQGFFSYTF
TRBJ2-3 | NA | NA | TRBV11-2 | TGTGCCAGCAGCCCCAGCACGGGGGTTATAGATACGCAGTATTTT | CASSPSTGVIDTQYF
TRBJ2-3 | NA | TRBD2 | TRBV9 | TGTGCCAGCAGCGTCAGGACTAGCGGGAGGGGTTCCGATACGCAGTATTTT | CASSVRTSGRGSDTQYF
TRBJ2-1 | few | NA | TRBV7-7 | TGTGCTAGCTCAGTCCAGCAGACAGGTGGAGAGCAGTTCTTC | CASSVQQTGGEQFF
TRBJ2-1 | NA | TRBD2 | TRBV4-1 | TGCGCCAGCAGCCAAGCGGGGAGGCCTAGCGGGGATGAGCAGTTCTTC | CASSQAGRPSGDEQFF
TRBJ1-5 | once | TRBD1 | TRBV19 | TGTGCCAGTAGCGCGACAGGGTCCCGAAATCAGCCCCAGCATTTT | CASSATGSRNQPQHF
TRBJ2-1 | NA | TRBD2 | TRBV11-2 | TGTGCCAGCAGCTGGACTAGCGGGAGGGCCTATGAGCAGTTCTTC | CASSWTSGRAYEQFF
TRBJ2-5 | NA | NA | TRBV10-3 | TGTGCCATCAGTGCTTCAGGGGAGACCCAGTACTTC | CAISASGETQYF
TRBJ2-3 | NA | NA | TRBV6-4 | TGTGCCAGCAGTGACAGTCCCAGGGATACGCAGTATTTT | CASSDSPRDTQYF
TRBJ1-6 | NA | NA | TRBV14 | TGTGCCAGCAGCCAAAATACAGCCGCCTCACCCCTCCACTTT | CASSQNTAASPLHF
TRBJ1-2 | NA | NA | TRBV7-9 | TGTGCCAGCAGCGTTTCATCCAGGGCGGGGAACTATGGCTACACCTTC | CASSVSSRAGNYGYTF
TRBJ2-7 | NA | NA | TRBV30 | TGTGCCTGGAGTGTTTCAGGCCTCGAGCAGTACTTC | CAWSVSGLEQYF
TRBJ1-1 | NA | NA | TRBV7-8 | TGTGCCAGCAGCATAAAGGAGGGGAAGGCTGAAGCTTTCTTT | CASSIKEGKAEAFF
TRBJ1-1 | NA | TRBD1 | TRBV28 | TGTGCCTCCATGAGACAGGGTTCAACTGAAGCTTTCTTT | CASMRQGSTEAFF
TRBJ1-3 | once | NA | TRBV27 | TGTGCCAGCAGTTTACGGTTCTCTGGAAACACCATATATTTT | CASSLRFSGNTIYF